The clone carrying this T cell receptor (beta chain) was seen only a few times. Its antigen is unknown. Researchers attached unique molecular identifiers to individual cDNA molecules. TCRdb re-analysed the 5' RACE reads in MiXCR, keeping a single row per CDR3 protein. Among 45,000 to 55,000 distinct CDR3 sequences, roughly 12% were seen once, and the ten largest hold 10%. The data stem from a study of early T cells in non-severe SARS-CoV-2 infection. Study in general: Unsorted whole blood bulk RNA was sequenced, with unpaired chains.

Points from the study as a whole: The matching step, a VDJdb search, favored anti-spike CD8 responses and missed private and CD4 specificities.

This receptor was taken from an adult who was a healthcare worker with PCR-confirmed SARS-CoV-2 infection or an uninfected control (not recorded which). The sequencing sample was made of whole blood.

For the CDR3, the DNA is TGTGCCAGCAGTGTTTATAGACAAAACAATGAGCAGTTCTTC. Translating it yields CASSVYRQNNEQFF. The gene calls are TRBV2 and TRBJ2-1; D ambiguous. The germline V gene encodes CDR1 SNHLY and CDR2 FYNNEI. This CDR3 comprises 14 residues. Between the trimmed V and J ends, which lost 4 bases and 5 bases, there was a span of 12 bases.